This entry lists 25 T cell receptor beta chains sequenced from one sample in a study of shared clonotypes between healthy human individuals. The data were produced by immunoSEQ multiplex PCR, yet TCRdb's version contains in-frame clones alone and is incomplete. The data contain 900,000 to 1,200,000 clones, around 78% of them singletons. The sample was memory CD4+ T cells from PBMCs. Documented subset: CD45RA-negative fraction. All receptors derive from a man aged 18 to 35 in good health. Some clones in this sample may be carry-over from other donors' samples.

The table lists this clone with a count of one. This sequence joins TRBV4-1 and TRBJ2-2; D gene ambiguous. Trimming took off 3 bases at V and 2 bases at J, with 10 bases between the two ends. Germline V gene sequence: CDR1 MGHRA, CDR2 YSYEKL. The CDR3 loop spans 15 amino acids. The CDR3 region has the DNA TGCGCCAGCAGCCAGACGGGCTTTAACACCGGGGAGCTGTTTTTT. Its translation: CASSQTGFNTGELFF.

The rearrangement links TRBV5-1 to TRBJ2-7; 7 bases fit TRBD2. V lost 2 bases and J lost 2; bases outside the gene matches: 7. This CDR3 has 15 residues. Germline V CDR1 and CDR2: SGHRS, YFSETQ. CDR3 sequence: CASSFTSSGTYEQYF. CDR3 in DNA: TGCGCCAGCAGCTTTACTTCTAGCGGAACCTACGAGCAGTACTTC.

The rearrangement uses TRBV4-1 and TRBJ2-7; D is ambiguous. Per germline, CDR1 MGHRA and CDR2 YSYEKL. Trimming removed 0 bases at V and 3 bases at J, with 12 bases between. The CDR3 has 15 residues. The CDR3 loop reads CASSQDTPRSYEQYF. The CDR3 DNA follows: TGCGCCAGCAGCCAAGATACCCCCAGAAGCTACGAGCAGTACTTC.

The V call is TRBV2, the J call TRBJ2-7; no reliable D call. Germline values: CDR1 SNHLY, CDR2 FYNNEI. V gave up 4 bases and J gave up 2 bases, with 9 bases separating them. This CDR3 has 13 amino acids. CDR3 in DNA: TGTGCCAGCAGTGGACTGGGGACCTACGAGCAGTACTTC. Translation gives CASSGLGTYEQYF.

The chain combines TRBV28 with TRBJ2-3; 8 positions match TRBD2. CDR3 length equals 15 residues. The germline V gene encodes CDR1 MDHEN and CDR2 SYDVKM. The ends lost 6 bases at V and 2 bases at J; junction bases unmatched: 7. CDR3 sequence (DNA): TGTGCCAGCAGGCGGACTAGCCCCACCACAGATACGCAGTATTTT. Translating it yields CASRRTSPTTDTQYF.

The rearrangement joins TRBV4-3 to TRBJ2-2, with no clear D. The CDR3 spans 17 residues. V shed 4 bases and J shed 4 bases, with 19 bases lying between them. Germline V CDR1 and CDR2: LGHNA, YSLEER. The CDR3, as DNA: TGCGCCAGCAGCCCGCGCGACCCCCTTAGAGGCACCGGGGAGCTGTTTTTT. Protein sequence: CASSPRDPLRGTGELFF.

J is TRBJ2-6 and V is TRBV6-5, with D unresolved. CDR1 is MNHEY and CDR2 is SVGAGI in the germline V gene. Trimming shortened V by 0 bases and J by 3 bases, and 9 bases separated the two germline ends. This CDR3 is 16 amino acids long. CDR3 bases: TGTGCCAGCAGTTACTCCCGGACCGGTGGGGCCAACGTCCTGACTTTC. It encodes CASSYSRTGGANVLTF.

CDR3 protein: CAISGFGGDGSTEAFF. The DNA for the CDR3 is TGTGCCATCAGTGGATTCGGGGGGGACGGGTCCACTGAAGCTTTCTTT. The chain couples TRBV10-3 to TRBJ1-1, with a tentative D call TRBD1 (5 bases). This CDR3 region has 16 residues. The germline gives CDR1 ENHRY, CDR2 SYGVKD. V was pared by 4 bases and J by 4 bases, with 19 bases between.

Notes on this clone: A much bigger clone sits one base away, suggesting this may be a read error. At the DNA level, this CDR3 is encoded by other sequences in the same sample as well. This chain uses TRBV5-1 with TRBJ2-7, with a weak D call TRBD1 (6 bases). CDR1 and CDR2 (germline): SGHRS, YFSETQ. The length of the CDR3 is 13 residues. Trimming shortened V by 0 bases and J by 3 bases, and 7 bases separated the two germline ends. The CDR3 nucleotides read TGCGCCAGCAGCTTGGTAGGGGGCTACGAGCAGTACTTC. It specifies CASSLVGGYEQYF.

V usage is TRBV7-9 and J usage is TRBJ2-3, with a possible D match to TRBD1 (6 bases). The CDR3 covers 16 residues. The V gene's germline CDR1 is SEHNR and CDR2 FQNEAQ (reference sequence). V shed 4 bases and J shed 6 bases, with 20 bases lying between them. The CDR3 is CASSSTGHGGFDTQYF. In DNA, the CDR3 is TGTGCCAGCAGCTCCACGGGACACGGAGGTTTCGATACGCAGTATTTT.

The chain joins TRBV6-1 to TRBJ2-6; no firm D call. The germline gives CDR1 MNHNS, CDR2 SASEGT. This CDR3 has 15 residues. The ends were cut back, 3 bases at V and 0 bases at J, with 6 bases in the middle. The CDR3 here is CASSDVGSGANVLTF. The CDR3 region has the DNA TGTGCCAGCAGTGATGTGGGCTCTGGGGCCAACGTCCTGACTTTC.

The gene calls are TRBV9 and TRBJ2-1, with 9 bases matching TRBD2. The V and J ends lost 4 bases and 4 bases, in that order; junction bases with no gene match: 6. This CDR3 comprises 15 residues. The V gene's germline CDR1 is SGDLS and CDR2 YYNGEE. CDR3 amino acids: CASSKGLADYNEQFF. The CDR3 coding sequence is TGTGCCAGCAGCAAGGGACTAGCAGATTACAATGAGCAGTTCTTC.

The chain couples TRBV7-8 to TRBJ1-4; no firm D call. The V end lost 5 bases, the J end lost 8 bases, and 15 bases lay between the germline ends. This CDR3 region has 14 residues. The V gene's germline CDR1 is SGHVS and CDR2 FQNEAQ. In DNA, the CDR3 is TGTGCCAGCAGCCAGACGAGGGTTTCAGAAAAACTGTTTTTT. Residues: CASSQTRVSEKLFF.

This chain joins TRBV5-6 and TRBJ1-4; no definite D call. The CDR3 is 17 residues long. The germline CDR1 and CDR2 sequences are SGHDT and YYEEEE. Trimming removed 3 bases at V and 4 bases at J, with 19 bases between. CDR3 bases: TGTGCCAGCAGCTATCGTCCACAGCCGATCGTTAATGAAAAACTGTTTTTT. Protein product: CASSYRPQPIVNEKLFF.

The chain carries TRBV28 and TRBJ1-4; 7 bases are shared with TRBD1. V shed 6 bases, J shed 11 bases, and the junction held 15 bases outside the gene matches. This CDR3 comprises 15 residues. From germline, CDR1 is MDHEN and CDR2 SYDVKM. The CDR3 DNA follows: TGTGCCAGCAGCCTTACCCGACAGGGCTATGGGAAACTGTTTTTT. Encoded protein: CASSLTRQGYGKLFF.

The chain has TRBV7-9 and TRBJ2-1; 11 bases map to TRBD2. The trim removed 1 base at V and 7 bases at J, leaving 6 bases unmatched. The CDR3 covers 16 residues. Germline V gene data show CDR1 as SEHNR and CDR2 as FQNEAQ (reference sequence). CDR3 amino acids: CASSLGWTSGFNEQFF. The CDR3 DNA reads TGTGCCAGCAGCTTAGGCTGGACTAGCGGGTTTAATGAGCAGTTCTTC.

This clone was observed a few times. DNA of the CDR3: TGTGCCAGCAGCTTCCCTCATCTTAGGGAAAACATTCAGTACTTC. Protein: CASSFPHLRENIQYF. The V gene is TRBV21-1, the J gene TRBJ2-4. TRBV21-1 is recorded as a pseudogene. This CDR3 region has 15 residues.

The chain is built from TRBV5-6 and TRBJ2-7; 8 bases agree with TRBD2. The CDR3 loop spans 16 amino acids. Germline V gene data show CDR1 as SGHDT and CDR2 as YYEEEE. J gave up 2 bases and V 4 bases, and 11 bases lay outside the gene matches. CDR3 in amino acids: CASSPGRGARAYEQYF. As DNA, the CDR3 is TGTGCCAGCAGCCCCGGGCGGGGGGCGCGGGCCTACGAGCAGTACTTC.

This rearrangement joins TRBV27 to TRBJ2-7, with TRBD2 matching over 11 bases. Trimming cost V 4 bases and J 0 bases; bases outside gene matches: 8. The CDR3 consists of 17 residues. Germline CDR1 MNHEY, CDR2 SMNVEV (reference sequence). The CDR3 DNA is TGTGCCAGCAGTTCCCGGACTAGCGGGTACTACTCCTACGAGCAGTACTTC. This translates into CASSSRTSGYYSYEQYF.

V gene TRBV28 combines with J gene TRBJ2-5, with D possibly called TRBD1 or TRBD2 (5 bases each). The V gene's germline CDR1 is MDHEN and CDR2 SYDVKM. V was cut by 8 bases and J by 2 bases, with 12 bases left in between. The CDR3 runs 13 residues. The DNA of the CDR3 is TGTGCCAGCGAAGGGACCAAACAAGAGACCCAGTACTTC. Translated, it gives CASEGTKQETQYF.

The gene calls are TRBV18 and TRBJ2-1, with TRBD1 matching over 9 bases. J gave up 8 bases and V 5 bases, and 10 bases lay outside the gene matches. Germline-derived CDR1 and CDR2 are KGHSH and LQKENI. The CDR3 contains 15 residues. Written as DNA, the CDR3 is TGTGCCAGCTCAACCCGGGGACAGGGTTCTGATGAGCAGTTCTTC. Encoded protein: CASSTRGQGSDEQFF.

The chain joins TRBV9 to TRBJ1-3; D is ambiguous. This CDR3 is 14 amino acids long. V was pared by 7 bases and J by 0 bases, with 11 bases between. Per the germline V gene, CDR1 is SGDLS and CDR2 is YYNGEE. CDR3 DNA: TGTGCCAGCGGTACACAGTCCTCTGGAAACACCATATATTTT. Its protein product is CASGTQSSGNTIYF.

The CDR3 protein is CASSVWRSGANVLTF. In nucleotides, the CDR3 is TGTGCCAGCAGCGTATGGCGGTCTGGGGCCAACGTCCTGACTTTC. The rearrangement joins TRBV9 to TRBJ2-6; D is ambiguous. This CDR3 has 15 residues. V was trimmed by 1 base and J by 1 base, leaving 6 bases between them. From germline, CDR1 is SGDLS and CDR2 YYNGEE.

The V call is TRBV28, the J call TRBJ1-4; D may be TRBD1 (5 bases). V lost 7 bases and J 12 bases, leaving 18 bases between the germline ends. CDR1 and CDR2 from the germline V gene are MDHEN and SYDVKM. CDR3 length: 13 amino acids. DNA for the CDR3: TGTGCCAGCACATCCATTCAGGGAGTACAACTGTTTTTT. This sequence encodes CASTSIQGVQLFF.

This clone was observed once. The V gene is TRBV5-1, the J gene TRBJ2-2; 7 bases line up with TRBD2. Germline CDR1 is SGHRS and CDR2 is YFSETQ. This CDR3 is 16 amino acids long. Trimming cost V 7 bases and J 0 bases; bases outside gene matches: 9. The CDR3 bases are TGCGCCAGCGGCCGGGGGGATTCAGCGAACACCGGGGAGCTGTTTTTT. As protein: CASGRGDSANTGELFF.